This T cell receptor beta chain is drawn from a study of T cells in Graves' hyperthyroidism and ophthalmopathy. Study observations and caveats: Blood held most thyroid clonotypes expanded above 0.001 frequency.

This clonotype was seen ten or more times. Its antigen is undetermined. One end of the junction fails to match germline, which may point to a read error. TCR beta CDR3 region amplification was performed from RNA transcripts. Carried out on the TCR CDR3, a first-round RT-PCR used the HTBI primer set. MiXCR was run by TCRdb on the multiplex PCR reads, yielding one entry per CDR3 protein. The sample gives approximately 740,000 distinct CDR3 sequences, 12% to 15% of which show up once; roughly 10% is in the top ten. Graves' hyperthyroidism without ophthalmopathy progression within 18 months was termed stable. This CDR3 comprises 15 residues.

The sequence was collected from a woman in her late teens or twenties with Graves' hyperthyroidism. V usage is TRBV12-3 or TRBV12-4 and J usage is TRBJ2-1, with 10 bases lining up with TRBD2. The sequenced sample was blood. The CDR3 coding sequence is TGTGCCAGCAGCTTAGGCTGGACTAGCGGCAATGAGCAGTTCTTC. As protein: CASSLGWTSGNEQFF.